This T cell receptor beta chain was found in a study of control samples from healthy donors and cancer patients. CDR1 and CDR2 (germline): MDHEN, SYDVKM. This CDR3 comprises 12 residues. Clones were sequenced by immunoSEQ multiplex PCR, and TCRdb holds only the in-frame ones, with some missing. The sample gives 350,000 to 450,000 clones, around 90% of which show up once; around 6.4% is in the top ten. Input material: PBMCs. The gene calls are TRBV28 and TRBJ2-7; no clear D gene. This TCR was recovered from a man aged 40-49 years with head and neck cancer. For the CDR3, the DNA is TGTACGACGGGCAGATCGTCCTACGAGCAGTACTTC. Translation gives CTTGRSSYEQYF.